This TCR beta chain originates from a study of beta chain features in type 1 diabetes. This clone appeared a few times. Trimming cost V 6 bases and J 4 bases; bases outside gene matches: 12. In germline, CDR1 is SGHTA, CDR2 FQGNSA. This CDR3 spans 16 amino acids. Sequenced material consisted of expressed TCRB transcripts (all of the isolated RNA was reverse transcribed). The assay was immunoSEQ multiplex PCR, and TCRdb's table has in-frame clones only and misses some. The sample yields more than 300,000 clones, roughly 16% seen once. The V call is TRBV7-2, the J call TRBJ2-3, with TRBD1 identical over 8 bases. Sequences were obtained from naive CD4+ T cells from blood. This TCR was recovered from a woman aged 18-29 years in good health. The CDR3 region is CASRMTGVAGSDTQYF. The CDR3 DNA sequence: TGTGCCAGCAGAATGACAGGGGTCGCAGGGTCAGATACGCAGTATTTT.